The 29 T cell receptor beta chains below all came from one sample that was sequenced in a study of PD-1 blockade in classical Hodgkin lymphoma. Exposure to brentuximab vedotin varied, and each patient had relapsed following autologous stem cell transplantation. Here immunoSEQ multiplex PCR was the method, and the copy in TCRdb shows in-frame clones only, minus some. The sample contains 15,000 to 20,000 clones, over 55% of which appear only once. Here the sequenced sample was peripheral blood mononuclear cells (PBMCs), taken before the second cycle of nivolumab. The receptors originated from a human donor with classical Hodgkin lymphoma.

The chain joins TRBV28 to TRBJ2-1; possibly TRBD2 for D (5 bases). The CDR3 extends over 14 amino acids. Germline loops: CDR1 MDHEN, CDR2 SYDVKM. V shed 3 bases and J shed 5 bases, with 11 bases lying between them. CDR3: CASSFFSGNNEQFF. CDR3 coding DNA: TGTGCCAGCAGTTTCTTCAGCGGAAACAATGAGCAGTTCTTC.

This chain joins TRBV5-1 and TRBJ2-3, with D tentatively TRBD2 (6 bases). The CDR3 is 16 residues long. The V and J ends lost 1 base and 0 bases respectively, with 12 bases between them. Germline V gene lookup returns CDR1 SGHRS and CDR2 YFSETQ. CDR3 in amino acids: CASSLKAGTSTDTQYF. The CDR3 bases are TGCGCCAGCAGCTTGAAAGCGGGTACTAGCACAGATACGCAGTATTTT.

The rearrangement joins TRBV27 to TRBJ2-3; the match to TRBD1 covers 7 bases. Germline CDR1 reads MNHEY; CDR2 reads SMNVEV (reference sequence). Trimming removed 5 bases from V and 1 base from J; junction bases left unmatched: 3. The CDR3 has 14 residues. The CDR3 loop reads CASSATGRTDTQYF. The CDR3 region has the DNA TGTGCCAGCAGTGCGACAGGGCGCACAGATACGCAGTATTTT.

This sequence joins TRBV5-1 and TRBJ2-1; weak D call: TRBD2 (6 bases). CDR1 and CDR2 from the germline V gene are SGHRS and YFSETQ. This CDR3 region has 16 residues. Trimming shortened V by 0 bases and J by 4 bases, and 14 bases separated the two germline ends. The CDR3 loop reads CASSLGASASYNEQFF. The CDR3 DNA sequence: TGCGCCAGCAGCTTGGGGGCTAGCGCGAGTTACAATGAGCAGTTCTTC.

V and J are TRBV6-5 and TRBJ2-7; 10 nucleotides agree with TRBD2. Germline V gene sequence: CDR1 MNHEY, CDR2 SVGAGI. The CDR3 contains 14 residues. Trimming removed 7 bases from V and 7 bases from J; junction bases left unmatched: 10. Here the CDR3 reads CASTPAGGTNEQYF. In DNA form, the CDR3 reads TGTGCCAGCACCCCAGCGGGAGGGACTAATGAGCAGTACTTC.

The chain is built from TRBV27 and TRBJ2-6; D remains unclear. The CDR3 sequence is 16 residues long. Germline-derived CDR1 and CDR2 are MNHEY and SMNVEV (reference sequence). Trimming took 1 base from V and 2 from J, leaving 9 bases between them. This chain's CDR3 is CASSLLEGTGANVLTF. The CDR3 nucleotides are TGTGCCAGCAGTTTATTGGAAGGGACTGGGGCCAACGTCCTGACTTTC.

This sequence joins TRBV29-1 and TRBJ2-5; the match to TRBD2 covers 9 bases. Germline V gene data show CDR1 as SQVTM and CDR2 as ANQGSEA. The V gene end was trimmed by 1 base and the J gene end by 5 bases; junction bases not matched to a gene: 5. The CDR3 has 14 residues. CDR3 residues: CSVEGLAGRETQYF. The CDR3 DNA reads as TGCAGCGTTGAAGGTCTAGCGGGGAGGGAGACCCAGTACTTC.

The J gene is TRBJ1-1, the V gene TRBV18, with 7 bases that match TRBD1. The CDR3 runs 16 residues. Germline-derived CDR1 and CDR2 are KGHSH and LQKENI. V lost 1 base and J lost 0; bases outside the gene matches: 5. The CDR3 protein is CASSPRGGQLNTEAFF. The CDR3 region has the DNA TGTGCCAGCTCACCACGGGGGGGACAGCTGAACACTGAAGCTTTCTTT.

This clone occurred once. V usage is TRBV19 and J usage is TRBJ1-5; D uncertain. The V end was cut by 3 bases, the J end by 5 bases, with 17 bases between. This CDR3 region has 16 residues. Germline V lookup: CDR1 LNHDA, CDR2 SQIVND (reference sequence). The CDR3 DNA sequence: TGTGCCAGTAGTATTTTCTCCGGTATGTGGGATCAGCCCCAGCATTTT. Its protein is CASSIFSGMWDQPQHF.

This chain joins TRBV30 and TRBJ1-3, with unresolved D. The CDR3 length is 12 residues. Trimming pared 5 bases from V and 7 bases from J, leaving 12 bases between. Germline V CDR1 and CDR2: GTSNPN, SVGIG (reference sequence). CDR3 sequence: CAWSLTDNTIYF. DNA for the CDR3: TGTGCCTGGTCGTTAACGGACAACACCATATATTTT.

The chain carries TRBV27 and TRBJ1-6, with a possible D match to TRBD1 (5 bases). Germline-derived CDR1 and CDR2 are MNHEY and SMNVEV (reference sequence). The CDR3 is 18 residues long. The V and J ends lost 3 bases and 7 bases respectively, with 22 bases between them. The CDR3 DNA is TGTGCCAGCAGTTTCCGGTCGGGGACTGCACCTAAGAATTCACCCCTCCACTTT. Translated: CASSFRSGTAPKNSPLHF.

The rearrangement joins TRBV6-5 to TRBJ1-4, with D possibly being TRBD1 (5 bases). Trimming removed 7 bases at V and 0 bases at J, with 12 bases between. Per the germline V gene, CDR1 is MNHEY and CDR2 is SVGAGI. This CDR3 is 15 amino acids long. The CDR3 spells CASILGRSTNEKLFF. Here the CDR3 DNA reads TGTGCCAGCATCCTGGGACGGTCAACTAATGAAAAACTGTTTTTT.

This clone was found a few times. Other DNA sequences in this sample translate to the same CDR3. The chain couples TRBV6-1 to TRBJ2-5, with 11 bases lining up with TRBD1. V was pared by 3 bases and J by 4 bases, with 7 bases of the junction left unmatched. Looked up from germline, CDR1 is MNHNS and CDR2 is SASEGT. The CDR3 is made up of 16 amino acids. The CDR3 here is CASSDPGQGARETQYF. The CDR3 DNA is TGTGCCAGCAGTGACCCCGGACAGGGGGCGCGAGAGACCCAGTACTTC.

This clone has just a few counts. This chain joins TRBV29-1 and TRBJ2-5, with D perhaps TRBD1 or TRBD2 (5 bases each). From germline, CDR1 is SQVTM and CDR2 ANQGSEA. Trimming took 7 bases from V and 3 from J, leaving 15 bases between them. The CDR3 extends over 13 amino acids. The CDR3 here is CSAQAGIKETQYF. For the CDR3, the DNA is TGCAGCGCACAGGCCGGGATAAAAGAGACCCAGTACTTC.

This clone was seen a few times. The gene calls are TRBV7-9 and TRBJ1-1; tentatively, D is TRBD1 (5 bases). The CDR3 length is 16 residues. Germline lookup yields CDR1 SEHNR and CDR2 FQNEAQ (reference sequence). V dropped 4 bases and J dropped 7 bases, with 22 bases sitting between them. CDR3 region: CASSSPRRDPRGEAFF. The CDR3 DNA follows: TGTGCCAGCAGCTCGCCCCGCCGGGACCCGAGAGGTGAAGCTTTCTTT.

The rearrangement links TRBV9 to TRBJ1-6, with D possibly matching TRBD1 (5 bases). This CDR3 has 17 residues. V lost 0 bases to trimming and J lost 1 base, with 11 bases between them. Germline V gene data show CDR1 as SGDLS and CDR2 as YYNGEE. Here the CDR3 reads CASSVAGLGSYNSPLHF. The CDR3 nucleotides read TGTGCCAGCAGCGTAGCAGGGCTGGGGTCCTATAATTCACCCCTCCACTTT. Full variable domain (missing parts from reference TRBV9 and TRBJ1-6): DSGVTQTPKHLITATGQRVTLRCSPRSGDLSVYWYQQSLDQGLQFLIQYYNGEERAKGNILERFSAQQFPDLHSELNLSSLELGDSALYFCASSVAGLGSYNSPLHFGNGTRLTVT.

The V and J genes are TRBV21-1 and TRBJ2-1; the table's D gene call, TRBD2, was not cross checked with the DNA. TRBV21-1 is given as a pseudogene. The CDR3 runs 20 residues. DNA of the CDR3: TGTGCCAGCAGGCCAAGAAGGAAACTTGCGGGAGGAGGTTACAATGGGGTTGAGTTCTTC. Amino acid sequence: CASRPRRKLAGGGYNGVEFF.

Concerning this clone itself: Being one base from a much bigger clone, this may be a read error. Other DNA sequences within the sample encode an identical CDR3. J is TRBJ1-1 and V is TRBV4-1; weak D call: TRBD1 (5 bases). The germline V gene has CDR1 MGHRA and CDR2 YSYEKL. The V end was cut by 0 bases, the J end by 5 bases, with 10 bases between. The CDR3 has 14 amino acids. Here the CDR3 reads CASSQDREGTEAFF. CDR3 bases: TGCGCCAGCAGCCAAGACAGGGAGGGTACTGAAGCTTTCTTT.

By share, this clone ranks as medium-sized. The chain has TRBV11-2 and TRBJ1-5, with unresolved D. CDR3 size: 16 residues. Germline V gene sequence: CDR1 SGHAT, CDR2 FQNNGV. V lost 5 bases and J 2 bases, leaving 16 bases between the germline ends. The CDR3 protein is CASSLGMSARNQPQHF. CDR3 sequence (DNA): TGTGCCAGCAGCCTAGGTATGTCAGCTCGCAATCAGCCCCAGCATTTT.

The rearrangement uses TRBV5-6 and TRBJ2-3; unclear D gene. Germline CDR1 and CDR2: SGHDT and YYEEEE. The CDR3 covers 14 residues. V was pared by 1 base and J by 2 bases, with 8 bases between. DNA for the CDR3: TGTGCCAGCAGCTTGCGGGCGAACACAGATACGCAGTATTTT. Translated, it gives CASSLRANTDTQYF.

V gene TRBV5-4 combines with J gene TRBJ1-2; 10 nucleotides match TRBD1. This CDR3 has 15 amino acids. Germline CDR1 is SGHNT and CDR2 is YYREEE (reference sequence). V trimming: 3 bases; J trimming: 2 bases; junction bases outside the gene matches: 4. The CDR3 is CASSSGTGENYGYTF. DNA for the CDR3: TGTGCCAGCAGCTCCGGGACAGGGGAGAACTATGGCTACACCTTC. The variable domain in full, with the rest retrieved from reference TRBV5-4 and TRBJ1-2, is ETGVTQSPTHLIKTRGQQVTLRCSSQSGHNTVSWYQQALGQGPQFIFQYYREEENGRGNFPPRFSGLQFPNYSSELNVNALELDDSALYLCASSSGTGENYGYTFGSGTRLTVV.

This sequence joins TRBV18 and TRBJ1-1; TRBD1 is a possible D gene (5 bases). Germline CDR1 KGHSH, CDR2 LQKENI. V dropped 2 bases and J dropped 1 base, with 8 bases sitting between them. The CDR3 runs to 14 residues. CDR3 protein: CASSPKQANTEAFF. CDR3 coding DNA: TGTGCCAGCTCACCAAAACAGGCGAACACTGAAGCTTTCTTT.

V gene TRBV27 combines with J gene TRBJ2-3, with 8 nucleotides matching TRBD2. Germline CDR1 MNHEY, CDR2 SMNVEV (reference sequence). V lost 6 bases, J lost 5 bases, and 7 bases stayed unmatched. This CDR3 spans 14 amino acids. In DNA, the CDR3 is TGTGCCAGCAGAGCGGGGGCGCGTGGAGATACGCAGTATTTT. It encodes CASRAGARGDTQYF.

The chain carries TRBV6-5 and TRBJ1-2; a weak D match, TRBD1 (5 bases). Germline-derived CDR1 and CDR2 are MNHEY and SVGAGI. With 4 bases removed from V and 8 bases from J, the gap between germline ends came to 17 bases. The CDR3 totals 14 residues. CDR3 bases: TGTGCCAGCAGTTTATCCGGGACCGCTGGAGGCTACACCTTC. It yields the protein CASSLSGTAGGYTF.

The V and J genes are TRBV28 and TRBJ1-2; D uncertain. Per the germline V gene, CDR1 is MDHEN and CDR2 is SYDVKM. CDR3 size: 16 residues. V was cut by 4 bases and J by 0 bases, with 15 bases left in between. In DNA, the CDR3 is TGTGCCAGCAGTTCCCCAGGAGGATTTTCTAACTATGGCTACACCTTC. Translating gives CASSSPGGFSNYGYTF.

The genes are TRBV30 and TRBJ1-6; a possible D gene is TRBD1 (6 bases). CDR3 length equals 13 residues. The germline CDR1 and CDR2 sequences are GTSNPN and SVGIG (reference sequence). The V and J ends lost 1 base and 8 bases respectively, with 9 bases between them. CDR3 in DNA: TGTGCCTGGAGTGCCAGGGGAGATTCACCCCTCCACTTT. Protein product: CAWSARGDSPLHF.

This clone turned up a few times. The chain is built from TRBV11-2 and TRBJ2-7; 7 positions agree with TRBD2. Trimming at V came to 0 bases and at J to 3 bases, leaving 8 bases not matched to a gene. The CDR3 sequence is 16 residues long. CDR1 SGHAT and CDR2 FQNNGV come from the germline V gene. The CDR3 is CASSLDLYGGNYEQYF. CDR3 nucleotide sequence: TGTGCCAGCAGCTTAGACTTGTACGGGGGGAACTACGAGCAGTACTTC.

This chain connects TRBV20-1 to TRBJ2-5; the D is unclear. From germline, CDR1 is DFQATT and CDR2 SNEGSKA (reference sequence). V was pared by 0 bases and J by 8 bases, with 7 bases between. The CDR3 is 11 amino acids. CDR3 amino acids: CSARDFVTQYF. The CDR3 DNA reads TGCAGTGCTAGAGACTTCGTAACCCAGTACTTC.

This chain joins TRBV10-3 and TRBJ1-1; D is ambiguous. In germline, CDR1 is ENHRY, CDR2 SYGVKD. The V end was cut by 5 bases, the J end by 1 base, with 5 bases between. This CDR3 is built from 12 residues. CDR3 loop: CAISTGNTEAFF. Written as DNA, the CDR3 is TGTGCCATCAGTACGGGGAACACTGAAGCTTTCTTT.